This TCR beta chain was retrieved from a study of OX40 agonist ivuxolimab in advanced cancers. As for the study in general: The dose-escalation group included hepatocellular carcinoma, melanoma, renal cell carcinoma and head and neck cancer. The study's findings and limits: Blood T cells, both CD4+ and CD8+, expanded clonally by week 6 at 0.1 to 3.0 mg/kg. The study did not work out the antigen specificity of the expanded peripheral T cells.

The repertoire was sequenced with immunoSEQ multiplex PCR; TCRdb's copy has only in-frame clones and lacks some. The table shows about 60,000 clones, with roughly 84% occurring only once. Comment on this clone: The antigen remains unidentified.

The germline V gene has CDR1 KGHSH and CDR2 LQKENI. This CDR3 has 17 amino acids. The ends lost 3 bases at V and 0 bases at J; junction bases unmatched: 9. Autoimmune disease history or systemic immunosuppression barred patients. The clonotype was recovered from an adult with an advanced solid tumor such as melanoma, head and neck, liver or kidney cancer. This specimen was CD4+ or CD8+ T cells sorted from blood, taken in a trial of the OX40 agonist ivuxolimab. The V gene is TRBV18, the J gene TRBJ2-7; TRBD1 aligns across 9 bases. The CDR3 DNA follows: TGTGCCAGCTCACCGGGACAGGGAGAACCTATCTCCTACGAGCAGTACTTC. It is translated as CASSPGQGEPISYEQYF.